Listed below are T cell receptor beta chains from one sample, sequenced in a study of blood T cells in healthy people across ages. TCRdb reprocessed the 5' RACE reads via MiXCR and lists one record per CDR3 protein. The table has around 1,800,000 distinct CDR3 sequences, about 39% seen once. Sample: blood. The source is a human donor in good health. Each CDR3 is given with its conserved first and last residue. A D gene is named only where the DNA matches it firmly. Clone size is given for some rows only: seen once, a few or many times, or a class if the clone is expanded.

.,TRBJ2-1,TRBV27,TRBD2,TGTGCCAGCAGTTTACTGTTAGCGGGGGGGCACTACAATGAGCAGTTCTTC,CASSLLLAGGHYNEQFF
.,TRBJ1-5,TRBV6-2/TRBV6-3,.,TGTGCCAGCAGTTACTCGGCCGGGGGCAATCAGCCCCAGCATTTT,CASSYSAGGNQPQHF
once,TRBJ1-1,TRBV19,.,TGTGCCAGTAGTATAGATCGGGAAGGGCCCGTGAACACTGAAGCTTTCTTT,CASSIDREGPVNTEAFF
few,TRBJ2-5,TRBV6-2/TRBV6-3,.,TGTGCCAGCAGTTCCCCGATCGAGCGGGACCAAGAGACCCAGTACTTC,CASSSPIERDQETQYF
.,TRBJ2-5,TRBV4-2,TRBD1,TGTGCCAGCAGCCGGGAGGAGACAGGGGAAAAGACCCAGTACTTC,CASSREETGEKTQYF
.,TRBJ1-1,TRBV21-1,.,TGTGCCTCCTTGCAGGACGACAGCGTGAACACTGAAGCTTTCTTT,CASLQDDSVNTEAFF
.,TRBJ2-3,TRBV7-9,TRBD1,TGTGCCAGCAGCCTAGGGGCAGGGGGCAAATCAGATACGCAGTATTTT,CASSLGAGGKSDTQYF
.,TRBJ1-1,TRBV20-1,TRBD1,TGCAGTGCTAGAGATAGCAGGACAGGGGCCCTGAACACTGAAGCTTTCTTT,CSARDSRTGALNTEAFF
.,TRBJ2-7,TRBV20-1,TRBD1,TGCAGTGCAAGCAAGGGACAGCACTACGAGCAGTACTTC,CSASKGQHYEQYF
.,TRBJ2-5,TRBV7-2,TRBD2,TGTGCCAGCAGCTTACTAGCGGGGGACGCTCAAGAGACCCAGTACTTC,CASSLLAGDAQETQYF
.,TRBJ1-1,TRBV12-3/TRBV12-4,.,TGTGCCAGCAGTTTAGTATTCGTAGGCACTGAAGCTTTCTTT,CASSLVFVGTEAFF
.,TRBJ2-3,TRBV3-1,TRBD2,TGTGCCAGCAGCAAAGGACTAGTGACAGATACGCAGTATTTT,CASSKGLVTDTQYF
few,TRBJ2-1,TRBV2,.,TGTGCCAGCAGTGCAGGACTTTTACTGTGGAATGAGCAGTTCTTC,CASSAGLLLWNEQFF
.,TRBJ2-5,TRBV7-9,TRBD1,TGTGCCAGCAGCTTAGTGACAGGGGGCACGGGAGAGACCCAGTACTTC,CASSLVTGGTGETQYF
.,TRBJ2-2,TRBV2,TRBD1,TGTGCCAGCAACCCGGGACAGGGAACCGGGGAGCTGTTTTTT,CASNPGQGTGELFF
many,TRBJ2-7,TRBV2,.,TGTGCCAGCAGTGAGGGAGGCTCCTACGAGCAGTACTTC,CASSEGGSYEQYF
.,TRBJ2-7,TRBV6-6,.,TGTGCCAGCAGTTATGATAACTCGGGGGAGCAGTACTTC,CASSYDNSGEQYF
.,TRBJ2-3,TRBV7-2,.,TGTGCCAGCAGCTTAGTAGTGGGTAGCGAAGAATCAGATACGCAGTATTTT,CASSLVVGSEESDTQYF
.,TRBJ2-3,TRBV7-2,.,TGTGCCAGCACCCCCGGTTCTGGGGGAGATACGCAGTATTTT,CASTPGSGGDTQYF
.,TRBJ1-4,TRBV5-1,.,TGCGCCAGCAGCCGGGAAGTGAATGAAAAACTGTTTTTT,CASSREVNEKLFF
few,TRBJ1-4,TRBV5-6,.,TGTGCCAGCAGCTTCCGACGACAGCTCGAAAATGAAAAACTGTTTTTT,CASSFRRQLENEKLFF
.,TRBJ1-2,TRBV12-3/TRBV12-4,TRBD1,TGTGCCAGCAGGGCGACAGGGGAGGACTATGGCTACACCTTC,CASRATGEDYGYTF
.,TRBJ2-1,TRBV4-1,TRBD2,TGCGCCAGCAGCCAAGTAGCGGGGGGCCTAGCCTACAATGAGAAGTTCTTC,CASSQVAGGLAYNEKFF
.,TRBJ2-3,TRBV28,.,TGTGCCAGCAGTTTATTGAGCGGGTCTCCCGCAGATACGCAGTATTTT,CASSLLSGSPADTQYF